Following are 27 T cell receptor beta chains from one sample sequenced in a study of blood T cell repertoires in COVID-19. Sequenced by immunoSEQ multiplex PCR; TCRdb stores in-frame clones only, minus some. The repertoire consists of 97,000 or so clones, with roughly 89% occurring once and the leading ten covering more than 1.5%. The sequencing sample was made of peripheral blood. The source is a woman aged 50 to 65 with COVID-19, enrolled during active disease.

The chain links TRBV3-1 (or the pseudogene TRBV3-2) to TRBJ1-5, with D possibly being TRBD1 (5 bases). V dropped 5 bases and J dropped 6 bases, with 14 bases sitting between them. Looked up from germline, CDR1 is LGHDT and CDR2 is YNNKEL (reference sequence). There are 14 residues in the CDR3. In DNA form, the CDR3 reads TGTGCCAGCAGCGATGGGGGGGTGAGTCAGCCCCAGCATTTT. Translating gives CASSDGGVSQPQHF.

This rearrangement joins TRBV2 to TRBJ2-2; D might be TRBD2 (6 bases). The CDR3 contains 16 residues. Germline CDR1 and CDR2: SNHLY and FYNNEI. V gave up 6 bases and J gave up 2 bases, with 16 bases separating them. The CDR3 coding sequence is TGTGCCAGCAGCCTCTCGAGGACTACCAACACCGGGGAGCTGTTTTTT. This sequence encodes CASSLSRTTNTGELFF.

The V call is TRBV5-1, the J call TRBJ2-3; perhaps TRBD2 as D (5 bases). Germline CDR1 is SGHRS and CDR2 is YFSETQ. V lost 4 bases to trimming and J lost 2 bases, with 14 bases between them. The CDR3 length is 15 residues. The CDR3 is CASSLASLNTDTQYF. CDR3 sequence (DNA): TGCGCCAGCAGCCTAGCTTCTTTGAACACAGATACGCAGTATTTT.

This rearrangement joins TRBV2 to TRBJ1-2; a possible D gene is TRBD1 (5 bases). CDR3 length equals 13 residues. Germline V gene sequence: CDR1 SNHLY, CDR2 FYNNEI. V lost 5 bases, J lost 7 bases, and 14 bases lay in between. CDR3 sequence: CASSSTGISGYTF. CDR3 DNA sequence: TGTGCCAGCAGTTCCACAGGTATAAGTGGCTACACCTTC.

The rearrangement joins TRBV7-9 to TRBJ2-7; possibly TRBD1 for D (6 bases). The CDR3 contains 13 residues. V was clipped by 10 bases and J by 5 bases, with 18 bases between them. CDR1 and CDR2 from the germline V gene are SEHNR and FQNEAQ (reference sequence). The CDR3 DNA reads as TGTGCCACCTCGGACAGTATTGGAAACGAGCAGTACTTC. Translated: CATSDSIGNEQYF. The complete variable domain, with remaining parts taken from reference TRBV7-9 and TRBJ2-7, reads DTGVSQNPRHKITKRGQNVTFRCDPISEHNRLYWYRQTLGQGPEFLTYFQNEAQLEKSRLLSDRFSAERPKGSFSTLEIQRTEQGDSAMYLCATSDSIGNEQYFGPGTRLTVT.

The chain joins TRBV6-2 or TRBV6-3 to TRBJ1-4; D remains unclear. From germline, CDR1 is MNHEY and CDR2 SVGEGT. V was cut by 2 bases and J by 7 bases, with 14 bases left in between. This CDR3 contains 15 residues. The CDR3 region is CASSYRSANVEKLFF. The CDR3 nucleotides are TGTGCCAGCAGTTACCGGTCCGCTAACGTTGAAAAACTGTTTTTT.

The gene calls are TRBV4-3 and TRBJ1-5, with D possibly TRBD1 on 5 matching bases. Germline CDR1 is LGHNA and CDR2 is YSLEER. The CDR3 extends over 15 amino acids. With 4 bases removed from V and 5 bases from J, the gap between germline ends came to 15 bases. CDR3 sequence (DNA): TGCGCCAGCAGCCGCTCCTCGGCGGGGGATCAGCCCCAGCATTTT. Translation: CASSRSSAGDQPQHF.

Only one count was recorded for this clone. This sequence joins TRBV6-1 and TRBJ2-6, with 12 bases aligning to TRBD1. Germline V lookup: CDR1 MNHNS, CDR2 SASEGT. The CDR3 loop spans 22 amino acids. With 2 bases clipped from V and 0 bases from J, the junction kept 14 bases outside the gene matches. The CDR3 bases are TGTGCCAGCAGTGAATACGGGACAGGGGGCATTACCTTTCTCTCTGGGGCCAACGTCCTGACTTTC. This encodes CASSEYGTGGITFLSGANVLTF.

The chain links TRBV11-2 to TRBJ1-2; TRBD1 matches 7 bases. The ends lost 4 bases at V and 3 bases at J; junction bases unmatched: 2. The CDR3 is 13 residues long. Germline V lookup: CDR1 SGHAT, CDR2 FQNNGV. The CDR3 sequence: CASSSGQYYGYTF. In DNA form, the CDR3 reads TGTGCCAGCAGCTCGGGACAGTACTATGGCTACACCTTC.

The rearrangement links TRBV12-5 to TRBJ1-2, with a possible D match to TRBD1 (5 bases). Trimming took off 7 bases at V and 7 bases at J, with 13 bases between the two ends. Germline V gene lookup returns CDR1 LGHNT and CDR2 FRNRAP. The CDR3 sequence is 12 residues long. DNA for the CDR3: TGTGCTAGTGAATTCGGGGGAAGTGGCTACACCTTC. This codes for CASEFGGSGYTF.

This chain links TRBV11-2 with TRBJ1-2, with D unresolved. Between the trimmed V and J ends, which lost 6 bases and 1 base, there was a span of 15 bases. CDR1 and CDR2 (germline): SGHAT, FQNNGV. This CDR3 spans 15 amino acids. DNA for the CDR3: TGTGCCAGCAGGAGTTTAGTGATCAATAACTATGGCTACACCTTC. Translation gives CASRSLVINNYGYTF. Together with reference TRBV11-2 and TRBJ1-2, the CDR3 gives the full variable domain: EAGVAQSPRYKIIEKRQSVAFWCNPISGHATLYWYQQILGQGPKLLIQFQNNGVVDDSQLPKDRFSAERLKGVDSTLKIQPAKLEDSAVYLCASRSLVINNYGYTFGSGTRLTVV.

This chain links TRBV7-2 with TRBJ2-3; 7 positions agree with TRBD1. V was pared by 5 bases and J by 2 bases, with 7 bases of the junction left unmatched. Germline loops: CDR1 SGHTA, CDR2 FQGNSA. This CDR3 has 15 residues. CDR3 in DNA: TGTGCCAGCAGCCCATTGACAGGGTCCACAGATACGCAGTATTTT. Amino acids: CASSPLTGSTDTQYF.

The chain carries TRBV7-2 and TRBJ1-1; 9 bases line up with TRBD1. CDR1 and CDR2 (germline): SGHTA, FQGNSA. V shed 4 bases and J 4 bases; nucleotides not matched to a gene: 10. The CDR3 is made up of 16 amino acids. The CDR3 is CASSSRTGAFGTEAFF. CDR3 nucleotide sequence: TGTGCCAGCAGCTCCAGGACAGGGGCCTTCGGCACTGAAGCTTTCTTT. Full variable domain (remainder filled in from reference TRBV7-2 and TRBJ1-1): GAGVSQSPSNKVTEKGKDVELRCDPISGHTALYWYRQSLGQGLEFLIYFQGNSAPDKSGLPSDRFSAERTGGSVSTLTIQRTQQEDSAVYLCASSSRTGAFGTEAFFGQGTRLTVV.

The chain couples TRBV7-7 to TRBJ2-7; D may be TRBD2 (8 bases). V was trimmed by 4 bases and J by 1 base, leaving 20 bases between them. Germline lookup yields CDR1 SSHAT and CDR2 FNYEAQ (reference sequence). The CDR3 has 17 residues. The chain's CDR3 is CASSSREGAARSYEQYV. For the CDR3, the DNA is TGTGCCAGCAGCTCCCGGGAGGGGGCAGCACGATCCTACGAGCAGTACGTC.

The chain combines TRBV28 with TRBJ1-1; D unclear. The CDR3 covers 10 residues. The V and J ends lost 8 bases and 8 bases respectively, with 9 bases between them. Germline V gene data show CDR1 as MDHEN and CDR2 as SYDVKM. The DNA for the CDR3 is TGTGCCAGCCTTGCGGGGGAAGCTTTCTTT. Amino acids: CASLAGEAFF.

In this sample, this clone turned up a few times. The chain has TRBV19 and TRBJ1-2; a weak D match, TRBD1 (6 bases). V dropped 5 bases and J dropped 4 bases, with 17 bases sitting between them. The germline gives CDR1 LNHDA, CDR2 SQIVND (reference sequence). This CDR3 region has 15 residues. CDR3 sequence (DNA): TGTGCCAGTAGTTTCCACGGACAGCCGGGCTATGGCTACACCTTC. Translating it yields CASSFHGQPGYGYTF.

The V and J genes are TRBV7-6 and TRBJ1-2; 10 bases fit TRBD1. The CDR3 contains 17 residues. The V segment lost 1 base and the J segment 3 bases; nucleotides outside the gene matches: 8. The germline gives CDR1 SGHVS, CDR2 FNYEAQ. As DNA, the CDR3 is TGTGCCAGCAGCTTAGGTGGAGGGACAGGGGAGCACTATGGCTACACCTTC. It is translated as CASSLGGGTGEHYGYTF.

This chain uses TRBV14 with TRBJ2-1; TRBD1 agrees at 10 bases. After removal of 4 bases from V and 3 bases from J, the junction contained 9 bases not matched to a gene. This CDR3 has 17 residues. Germline loops: CDR1 SGHDN, CDR2 FVKESK. In DNA, the CDR3 is TGTGCCAGCAGCCCCCGACCAGACAGGGGGCGCTACAATGAGCAGTTCTTC. It is translated as CASSPRPDRGRYNEQFF. Complete variable domain (other parts from reference TRBV14 and TRBJ2-1): EAGVTQFPSHSVIEKGQTVTLRCDPISGHDNLYWYRRVMGKEIKFLLHFVKESKQDESGMPNNRFLAERTGGTYSTLKVQPAELEDSGVYFCASSPRPDRGRYNEQFFGPGTRLTVL.

This chain uses TRBV6-6 with TRBJ1-4; D possibly corresponds to TRBD1 (5 bases). CDR1 is MNHNY, CDR2 SVGAGI, per germline (reference sequence). This CDR3 spans 14 amino acids. V dropped 2 bases and J dropped 5 bases, with 9 bases sitting between them. The CDR3 DNA sequence: TGTGCCAGCAGTTACGGGGACTTGAATGAAAAACTGTTTTTT. This sequence encodes CASSYGDLNEKLFF.

The genes are TRBV6-5 and TRBJ2-5; TRBD2 aligns across 15 bases. V lost 6 bases, J lost 2 bases, and 1 base stayed unmatched. The CDR3 sequence is 15 residues long. CDR1 is MNHEY and CDR2 is SVGAGI in the germline V gene. The CDR3 DNA reads as TGTGCCAGCAGGGGACTAGCGGGGGGTCAAGAGACCCAGTACTTC. Protein sequence: CASRGLAGGQETQYF.

The chain carries TRBV5-1 and TRBJ1-2; TRBD1 agrees at 8 bases. The CDR3 spans 15 residues. With V trimmed by 3 bases and J by 5 bases, 9 bases remained unmatched. The germline gives CDR1 SGHRS, CDR2 YFSETQ. The CDR3 region is CASSSGGAVRYGYTF. For the CDR3, the DNA is TGCGCCAGCAGCTCAGGGGGCGCGGTGCGTTATGGCTACACCTTC.

This chain uses TRBV6-5 with TRBJ1-6; maybe TRBD1 (6 bases). The CDR3 runs 14 residues. In germline, CDR1 is MNHEY, CDR2 SVGAGI. V was shortened by 6 bases and J by 7 bases, with 13 bases between the two germline ends. The CDR3 DNA sequence: TGTGCCAGCAGCCGGGGGGCTAAGAATTCACCCCTCCACTTT. Its translation: CASSRGAKNSPLHF.

The V and J genes are TRBV2 and TRBJ1-5, with D possibly matching TRBD1 (5 bases). Germline assignment: CDR1 SNHLY and CDR2 FYNNEI. Trimming stripped 6 bases from V and 2 bases from J, with 8 bases between. This CDR3 contains 13 residues. The CDR3 nucleotides are TGTGCCAGCAGACAGGAAGGCAATCAGCCCCAGCATTTT. Translated, it gives CASRQEGNQPQHF.

The rearrangement uses TRBV19 and TRBJ2-2, with D perhaps TRBD2 (6 bases). From germline, CDR1 is LNHDA and CDR2 SQIVND (reference sequence). The CDR3 consists of 14 residues. V was shortened by 3 bases and J by 3 bases, with 8 bases between the two germline ends. The DNA for the CDR3 is TGTGCCAGTAGTATGGGACTCCACACCGGGGAGCTGTTTTTT. Protein product: CASSMGLHTGELFF.

The rearrangement uses TRBV19 and TRBJ1-1; 10 positions agree with TRBD1. The germline CDR1 and CDR2 sequences are LNHDA and SQIVND (reference sequence). The CDR3 is 17 residues long. V gave up 6 bases and J gave up 0 bases; unmatched junction bases: 10. Here the CDR3 reads CASRVRQGAGVNTEAFF. The CDR3 DNA is TGTGCCAGTAGGGTTAGACAGGGGGCAGGGGTGAACACTGAAGCTTTCTTT.

The table lists this clone with a count of one. The genes are TRBV27 and TRBJ1-2, with a weak D call TRBD1 (6 bases). V lost 2 bases and J lost 6, with 10 bases in between. The CDR3 has 13 residues. Germline assignment: CDR1 MNHEY and CDR2 SMNVEV (reference sequence). CDR3 in DNA: TGTGCCAGCAGTTTAGGGGGGGCGGATGGCTACACCTTC. This sequence encodes CASSLGGADGYTF.

The chain employs TRBV3-1 (or the pseudogene TRBV3-2) and TRBJ2-5, with 8 bases matching TRBD1. The CDR3 has 17 residues. Trimming cost V 3 bases and J 2 bases; bases outside gene matches: 11. Germline-derived CDR1 and CDR2 are LGHDT and YNNKEL (reference sequence). CDR3 sequence reads: CASSQHGQGSKQETQYF. Here the CDR3 DNA reads TGTGCCAGCAGCCAGCACGGACAGGGATCCAAACAAGAGACCCAGTACTTC.